The rows below give T cell receptor beta chains drawn from one sample of a study of OX40 agonist ivuxolimab in advanced cancers. Assay used: immunoSEQ multiplex PCR; TCRdb lists only in-frame clones, some missing. The sample comprises about 55,000 clones, 88% of which are singletons, and about 7% rests with the top ten. This specimen was CD4+ or CD8+ T cells sorted from blood, taken in a trial of the OX40 agonist ivuxolimab. The receptors were gathered from an adult with an advanced solid tumor such as melanoma, head and neck, liver or kidney cancer. CDR3s include the opening cysteine and the closing phenylalanine or tryptophan. D genes are given only for firm matches. Some rows have no size entry. The others give once, few or many, or a class for an expanded clone.

D,size,V,J,CDR3,DNA
TRBD1,-,TRBV27,TRBJ1-6,CASSFSTGGNSPLHF,TGTGCCAGCAGTTTCTCCACAGGGGGCAATTCACCCCTCCACTTT
TRBD2,-,TRBV6-6,TRBJ2-3,CASSYLAATDTQYF,TGTGCCAGCAGTTATCTAGCGGCCACAGATACGCAGTATTTT
-,-,TRBV7-9,TRBJ1-4,CASTLKATNEKLFF,TGTGCCAGCACCCTTAAAGCAACTAATGAAAAACTGTTTTTT
-,-,TRBV7-8,TRBJ2-1,CASSLAEWAGYNEQFF,TGTGCCAGCAGCTTAGCGGAATGGGCTGGATACAATGAGCAGTTCTTC
TRBD1,-,TRBV7-9,TRBJ1-1,CASSSQGGPTEAFF,TGTGCCAGCAGCTCACAGGGGGGGCCCACTGAAGCTTTCTTT
-,-,TRBV19,TRBJ2-6,CASSIPPSGANVLTF,TGTGCCAGTAGTATCCCCCCCTCTGGGGCCAACGTCCTGACTTTC
-,-,TRBV7-9,TRBJ2-5,CASSLDGGFQETQYF,TGTGCCAGCAGCTTAGATGGCGGGTTTCAGGAGACCCAGTACTTC
-,-,TRBV27,TRBJ2-1,CARKQLAIYNEQFF,TGTGCCCGAAAACAATTGGCAATCTACAATGAGCAGTTCTTC
-,-,TRBV11-2,TRBJ2-5,CASSRGQLREQYF,TGTGCCAGCAGCCGAGGACAGCTTAGGGAGCAGTACTTC
-,-,TRBV6-5,TRBJ2-1,CASRRRLGYNEQFF,TGTGCCAGCAGGCGGAGACTAGGCTACAATGAGCAGTTCTTC
-,few,TRBV15,TRBJ2-7,CATSRDRHYEQYF,TGTGCCACCAGCCGGGACCGTCACTACGAGCAGTACTTC
-,-,TRBV11-2,TRBJ1-2,CASSPGTLRRGSNYGYTF,TGTGCCAGCAGCCCTGGGACCCTCAGAAGGGGTTCTAACTATGGCTACACCTTC
-,-,TRBV5-1,TRBJ2-1,CASSSSSGFFYNEQFF,TGCGCCAGCAGCTCGAGTAGCGGATTCTTCTACAATGAGCAGTTCTTC
-,few,TRBV7-2,TRBJ1-2,CASNLGVRHGYTF,TGTGCCAGCAACCTGGGGGTTCGGCATGGCTACACCTTC
-,few,TRBV7-7,TRBJ2-1,CASSHLRGNEQFF,TGTGCTAGCAGCCACCTCAGGGGCAATGAGCAGTTCTTC
-,-,TRBV10-3,TRBJ2-2,CAIRLTGSNGELFF,TGTGCCATCAGGTTGACAGGTTCTAACGGGGAGCTGTTTTTT
TRBD2,-,TRBV5-8,TRBJ2-1,CASSLMVTGGRKFF,TGTGCCAGCAGCTTGATGGTTACGGGAGGGCGGAAGTTCTTC
-,few,TRBV18,TRBJ2-3,CASSRLTSSHYTDTQYF,TGTGCCAGCTCACGCCTGACTTCTTCTCACTACACAGATACGCAGTATTTT
TRBD1,-,TRBV2,TRBJ1-1,CASSEGARTEAFF,TGTGCCAGCAGCGAGGGGGCGCGGACTGAAGCTTTCTTT
-,few,TRBV7-2,TRBJ1-2,CASSAHVGGAYGYTF,TGTGCCAGCAGCGCCCATGTGGGGGGCGCTTATGGCTACACCTTC
-,-,TRBV25-1,TRBJ2-1,CARRAGGEQFF,TGTGCCAGGAGAGCGGGCGGGGAGCAGTTCTTC
TRBD2,-,TRBV27,TRBJ2-5,CASSSGLAGGTQYF,TGTGCCAGCAGTTCAGGACTAGCGGGAGGGACCCAGTACTTC
-,-,TRBV28,TRBJ2-7,CASSLYGPPSEQYF,TGTGCCAGCAGTTTATATGGACCGCCGAGCGAGCAGTACTTC
TRBD1,once,TRBV28,TRBJ1-2,CASSSGQGSGYTF,TGTGCCAGCAGTTCGGGACAGGGGAGCGGCTACACCTTC
TRBD2,-,TRBV4-1,TRBJ2-1,CASRPSGSSYNEQFF,TGCGCCAGCAGGCCTAGCGGATCATCCTACAATGAGCAGTTCTTC
TRBD1,-,TRBV5-1,TRBJ2-2,CASTDRAAGELFF,TGCGCCAGCACGGACAGGGCGGCCGGGGAGCTGTTTTTT
-,-,TRBV11-2,TRBJ2-7,CASSPEGTFRDEQYF,TGTGCCAGCAGTCCGGAGGGTACTTTTCGGGACGAGCAGTACTTC
-,-,TRBV28,TRBJ1-2,CASSLVGSGYGYTF,TGTGCCAGCAGTTTAGTCGGGAGTGGATATGGCTACACCTTC
TRBD1,once,TRBV6-1,TRBJ1-5,CASSDSVQGDRPQHF,TGTGCCAGCAGTGATAGTGTGCAGGGGGACCGGCCCCAGCATTTT
TRBD2,-,TRBV28,TRBJ2-1,CASSYPALGTSTFVGSYNEQFF,TGTGCCAGCAGTTACCCCGCTTTGGGGACTAGTACTTTTGTTGGGTCCTACAATGAGCAGTTCTTC
-,-,TRBV5-1,TRBJ2-3,CASSLDGASTDTQYF,TGCGCCAGCAGCTTGGACGGCGCTAGCACAGATACGCAGTATTTT
-,once,TRBV5-1,TRBJ2-3,CASSFSFPSTDTQYF,TGCGCCAGCAGCTTTTCGTTTCCTAGCACAGATACGCAGTATTTT
TRBD2,-,TRBV7-9,TRBJ2-2,CASSRGTTNTGELFF,TGTGCCAGCAGCCGCGGGACTACCAACACCGGGGAGCTGTTTTTT